This TCR beta chain was found in a study of vaccination and CD4 T cells after COVID-19 (dated by TCRdb to between 2021 and 2024). Describing the broader study: Convalescent patients had a positive SARS-CoV-2 result on nasal swab PCR, and of these patients, 8 or 9 had mild disease and one had severe disease. Six males and four females were included in the convalescent cohort, with two Hispanic individuals, seven Caucasians, two Asians and one multiracial person represented. Two doses of either the Pfizer-BioNTech BNT162b2 vaccine (n=8) or the Moderna mRNA-1273 vaccine (n=2) were administered to participants. Post-COVID blood samples were collected from convalescent patients a median of approximately 100 days after diagnosis, with a range of roughly 35 to 161 days. Post-vaccine blood samples were taken a median of around 77 days after the second vaccine dose, with a range of 14 to 241 days. Overlapping spike peptide pools from SARS-CoV-2 and from the common cold coronaviruses HCoV-NL63, HCoV-OC43 and HCoV-229E were used as culture stimuli. In control cultures, a CEFX viral epitope pool was used as positive control, an HIV-1 Nef peptide pool was used as negative control, or no peptide was added. In under twelve COVID-19 convalescent patients and a handful of infection-naive healthy vaccine recipients, researchers compared the spike-specific CD4+ TCR repertoire from before mRNA vaccination with the repertoire from after.

Cut back by 8 bases and 8 bases, the V and J ends lie 18 bases apart. Sequences DFQATT (CDR1) and SNEGSKA (CDR2) are obtained from the germline V gene (reference sequence). Spanning cysteine to phenylalanine, the CDR3 consists of 12 amino acids. CDR3 DNA only is kept here, 36 bases in frame from base 1. Reading the label with the study, this specimen's treatment or condition is: roughly nine-day PBMC culture with coronavirus spike peptide pools or control peptides (ViraFEST assay). To expand antigen-specific T cells with peptide pools and then pick out the expanded clonotypes through TCR sequencing, the study relied on the ViraFEST assay. Positive SARS-CoV-2 PCR tests in the convalescent patients dated from March to December 2020, before Alpha, Beta and Delta variants emerged in the United States. Roughly 2.1 million PBMCs per well were cultured in IMDM with approximately 5% human AB serum and roughly 9.3 IU/ml IL-2, plus 10 ug/ml peptide pools. Half of the culture medium was replaced with fresh IL-2-containing medium on days 3 and 7. Once the cells had been in culture for 9 to 10 days, the EasySep CD4+ T cell isolation kit was used to isolate CD4+ T cells by negative selection. Ficoll-Paque Plus gradient centrifugation was used to isolate PBMCs from whole blood, and the isolated PBMCs were then either used fresh or cryopreserved at -140C. In general, triplicate wells were set up for every culture condition.

This clonotype was found a few times. No cognate antigen has been identified for it. No much larger clone exists at a distance of one base, and base qualities are not known. Broad study findings and their caveats: Only a relatively small number of convalescent patients were included in the study, and early timepoints following natural infection were not analyzed. Among convalescent patients, a median about 90% of the SARS-CoV-2-reactive clones seen after vaccination appeared only after vaccination, which suggests priming specific to the vaccine. The median number of SARS-CoV-2-reactive clonotypes rose from roughly 20 after infection to 38 after vaccination, but the change was not significant. Nearly all vaccine-specific clones in convalescent patients (304 of 307) were mono-reactive for SARS-CoV-2 spike rather than cross-reactive with common cold coronaviruses.

The library was generated by PCR. DNA from cultured CD4+ T cells underwent TCR sequencing with the Oncomine TCR Beta short-read assay at the Johns Hopkins FTIC core. The QIAamp micro DNA kit was used to extract genomic DNA from the cultured CD4+ T cells. Oncomine TCR Beta libraries made from cultured CD4+ T cells were pooled using unique dual indexes and sequenced on an Illumina iSeq 100. The published analysis was carried out like this. Non-productive sequences were removed, and CDR3s not starting with C, not ending with F or W, or shorter than 7 amino acids were discarded. Antigen-specific clonotypes were identified with the MANAFEST web application by comparing peptide-stimulated wells with reference and other culture wells. Positive clones required FDR below 0.05, an odds ratio above 5, and productive frequency above 0.1% in at least two of three replicate wells. A clonotype counted as cross-reactive if it showed significant expansion both in the SARS-CoV-2 spike wells and in at least one common cold coronavirus spike condition. Levenshtein distances (stringdist) and unrooted phylogenetic trees (ape) in R version 3.6.1 were used to assess CDR3 homology. TCRdb reprocessing: public reads trimmed at Q25 with fastp, clones called with MiXCR, in-frame beta chains kept. All rows with the same CDR3 protein become a single entry with the most common DNA and genes. What appears here as the V and J calls and clone size reflects TCRdb's work, not the paper's. Present in this sample are thousands of distinct CDR3 sequences, 23% of which were seen just once. About 22% of the sample comes from the top ten.

The source is a human donor with COVID-19. The sequence joins TRBV20-1 to TRBJ1-2; the D gene identity is not certain. Specimen: cultured CD4+ T cells from blood. The CDR3 sequence is CSCVESRGGYTF. At the DNA level, the sequence is TGCAGTTGTGTCGAGAGTAGAGGCGGCTACACCTTC.